One and the same sample provided the 20 T cell receptor beta chains below, sequenced in a study of T cell repertoires in cytomegalovirus infection. One entry per CDR3 protein results from TCRdb running MiXCR on the reads. The data contain about 900,000 distinct CDR3 sequences, 25% to 40% of them singletons. What these receptors recognize is not known. This specimen consisted of cultured CD8+ T cells from PBMCs, obtained from culture after CMV antigen stimulation. These receptors were obtained from a human donor in good health (CMV status not recorded). Some clones in this sample may be carry-over from other donors' samples.

The chain uses TRBV6-4 and TRBJ2-3, with TRBD2 matching over 15 bases. Trimming took 5 bases from V and 5 from J; bases not matched to a gene: 5. Per the germline V gene, CDR1 is MRHNA and CDR2 is SNTAGT. The CDR3 has 16 amino acids. CDR3 sequence reads: CASSRTSGGGIDTQYF. CDR3 sequence (DNA): TGTGCCAGCAGTCGGACTAGCGGGGGGGGCATAGATACGCAGTATTTT.

In its sample, this clonotype was seen many times. The chain couples TRBV27 to TRBJ1-4; 8 bases align to TRBD1. There are 17 residues in the CDR3. Per the germline V gene, CDR1 is MNHEY and CDR2 is SMNVEV (reference sequence). The junction had 10 bases not matched to a gene; V was cut back by 5 bases and J by 2 bases. The CDR3 sequence is CASSPRTGFTTNEKLFF. The CDR3 DNA is TGTGCCAGCAGTCCCCGGACAGGGTTTACGACTAATGAAAAACTGTTTTTT.

This clonotype showed up many times. The chain joins TRBV7-8 to TRBJ2-2, with D perhaps matching TRBD2 (6 bases). Germline CDR1 SGHVS, CDR2 FQNEAQ. Trimming took off 5 bases at V and 8 bases at J, with 15 bases between the two ends. The CDR3 consists of 14 residues. The CDR3 loop is CASSRDLGWGELFF. The CDR3 DNA sequence: TGTGCCAGCAGCCGGGACTTAGGTTGGGGGGAGCTGTTTTTT.

The table lists this clonotype with many counts. This chain uses TRBV7-9 with TRBJ2-5; 12 bases are a match to TRBD2. The germline V gene encodes CDR1 SEHNR and CDR2 FQNEAQ (reference sequence). This CDR3 spans 15 amino acids. V shed 5 bases, J shed 2 bases, and the junction held 3 bases outside the gene matches. In DNA form, the CDR3 reads TGTGCCAGCAGCCAGACTAGCGGGGGACAAGAGACCCAGTACTTC. It encodes CASSQTSGGQETQYF.

As to this clonotype: At one boundary the junction diverges from the germline segment, which might be a read error. The rearrangement links TRBV27 to TRBJ2-3, with TRBD2 matching over 9 bases. Germline-derived CDR1 and CDR2 are MNHEY and SMNVEV (reference sequence). This CDR3 has 14 amino acids. This chain's CDR3 is CASSLSGGTHTQYF. The DNA of the CDR3 is TGTGCCAGCAGTCTTAGCGGGGGCACACATACGCAGTATTTT.

A few counts support this clonotype. The chain carries TRBV7-9 and TRBJ2-7; no clear D gene. Germline V gene lookup returns CDR1 SEHNR and CDR2 FQNEAQ (reference sequence). The CDR3 extends over 13 amino acids. V lost 5 bases and J lost 7, with 15 bases in between. In DNA form, the CDR3 reads TGTGCCAGCAGCCCACCCACGGAGAGGGAGCAGTACTTC. Encoded protein: CASSPPTEREQYF. Full variable domain (rest looked up from reference TRBV7-9 and TRBJ2-7): DTGVSQNPRHKITKRGQNVTFRCDPISEHNRLYWYRQTLGQGPEFLTYFQNEAQLEKSRLLSDRFSAERPKGSFSTLEIQRTEQGDSAMYLCASSPPTEREQYFGPGTRLTVT.

This clonotype has at least ten counts. The rearrangement joins TRBV7-6 to TRBJ2-2, with TRBD1 matching over 8 bases. This CDR3 is 14 amino acids long. With 4 bases clipped from V and 4 bases from J, the junction kept 2 bases outside the gene matches. CDR1 is SGHVS, CDR2 FNYEAQ, per germline. CDR3 loop: CASSSTGGTGELFF. The CDR3 DNA follows: TGTGCCAGCAGCTCTACAGGGGGCACCGGGGAGCTGTTTTTT.

The J gene is TRBJ1-5, the V gene TRBV19; D may be TRBD1 (5 bases). The CDR3 is made up of 17 amino acids. The V end was cut by 5 bases, the J end by 0 bases, with 17 bases between. CDR1 and CDR2 from the germline V gene are LNHDA and SQIVND (reference sequence). The CDR3 sequence is CASSPPRGGYSNQPQHF. For the CDR3, the DNA is TGTGCCAGTAGTCCCCCCCGGGGGGGTTATAGCAATCAGCCCCAGCATTTT.

V is TRBV6-2 or TRBV6-3 and J is TRBJ1-1; D gene ambiguous. This CDR3 spans 15 amino acids. Per germline, CDR1 MNHEY and CDR2 SVGEGT. V gave up 2 bases and J gave up 1 base, with 11 bases separating them. The CDR3 sequence: CASSYRRAGNTEAFF. Here the CDR3 DNA reads TGTGCCAGCAGTTACCGAAGGGCAGGGAACACTGAAGCTTTCTTT.

Notes on this clonotype: A read error may explain this, as a much larger clone is one base away. The chain combines TRBV19 with TRBJ1-2, with D perhaps TRBD1 (5 bases). Germline V gene lookup returns CDR1 LNHDA and CDR2 SQIVND (reference sequence). The CDR3 consists of 12 residues. CDR3 residues: CVSPAGTYGYTF. CDR3 DNA sequence: TGTGTCAGCCCCGCAGGGACCTATGGCTACACCTTC.

The chain carries TRBV10-2 and TRBJ2-4; 12 bases line up with TRBD2. This CDR3 is built from 15 residues. CDR1 and CDR2 from the germline V gene are WSHSY and SAAADI. With 3 bases clipped from V and 6 bases from J, the junction kept 3 bases outside the gene matches. CDR3 sequence: CASSDLAGGRNIQYF. CDR3 nucleotide sequence: TGCGCCAGCAGTGACCTAGCGGGGGGGAGAAACATTCAGTACTTC.

This clonotype turned up a few times. V and J are TRBV6-4 and TRBJ2-1; tentative D call: TRBD2 (5 bases). The CDR3 contains 16 residues. Trimming took off 2 bases at V and 4 bases at J, with 15 bases between the two ends. Germline-derived CDR1 and CDR2 are MRHNA and SNTAGT. The chain's CDR3 is CASSDTHTRDYNEQFF. The CDR3 coding sequence is TGTGCCAGCAGTGACACCCATACACGGGATTACAATGAGCAGTTCTTC.

V is TRBV4-3 and J is TRBJ2-1, with unresolved D. The CDR3 covers 16 residues. The germline V and J ends were trimmed by 4 bases and 0 bases, with 13 bases remaining between them. Germline CDR1 and CDR2: LGHNA and YSLEER. CDR3 in amino acids: CASSPDPTGSYNEQFF. CDR3 DNA sequence: TGCGCCAGCAGCCCAGACCCGACGGGCTCCTACAATGAGCAGTTCTTC.

The chain joins TRBV7-6 to TRBJ1-3, with D unresolved. This CDR3 contains 13 residues. Germline loops: CDR1 SGHVS, CDR2 FNYEAQ. Between the trimmed V and J ends, which lost 10 bases and 3 bases, there was a span of 13 bases. CDR3 DNA: TGTGCCACCCGAGCGTCCGGTGGAAACACCATATATTTT. Protein: CATRASGGNTIYF.

On this clonotype itself: A much bigger clone sits one base away, suggesting this may be a read error. The genes are TRBV7-3 and TRBJ1-2; D is unresolved. Between the trimmed V and J ends, which lost 0 bases and 6 bases, there was a span of 11 bases. This CDR3 contains 14 residues. Germline lookup yields CDR1 SGHTA and CDR2 FQGTGA. The DNA for the CDR3 is TGTGCCAGCAGCTTAACAGAGGCTAGGGATGGCTACACCTTC. Its translation is CASSLTEARDGYTF.

Points on this clonotype: This may come from a read error, since a much larger clone is one base off. This sequence joins TRBV9 and TRBJ2-1, with 13 nucleotides matching TRBD2. Germline V gives CDR1 SGDLS, CDR2 YYNGEE. The CDR3 has 14 amino acids. V gave up 4 bases and J gave up 7 bases; unmatched junction bases: 2. Here the CDR3 DNA reads TGTGCCAGCAGCCAGACTAGCGGGGGGAATGAGCAGTTCTTC. Its translation is CASSQTSGGNEQFF.

There are a few counts of this clonotype. J is TRBJ2-5 and V is TRBV10-1, with D perhaps matching TRBD1 (5 bases). The germline V gene has CDR1 WNHNN and CDR2 SYGVQD (reference sequence). The CDR3 loop spans 13 amino acids. The V and J ends lost 8 bases and 3 bases respectively, with 13 bases between them. Written as DNA, the CDR3 is TGCGCCAGCGCCGACAGTATAGAAGAGACCCAGTACTTC. This translates into CASADSIEETQYF.

This clonotype was detected only a few times. This chain links TRBV6-2 or TRBV6-3 with TRBJ1-4; tentative D call: TRBD1 (6 bases). CDR1 MNHEY and CDR2 SVGEGT come from the germline V gene. The CDR3 loop spans 14 amino acids. Trimming left V 2 bases short and J 8 bases short, with 12 bases between. CDR3 residues: CASSYETGGEKLFF. CDR3 in DNA: TGTGCCAGCAGTTACGAGACAGGAGGCGAAAAACTGTTTTTT.

This clonotype was found a few times. The rearrangement uses TRBV19 and TRBJ2-1, with 8 positions matching TRBD2. CDR1 is LNHDA, CDR2 SQIVND, per germline (reference sequence). V shed 6 bases, J shed 2 bases, and the junction held 18 bases outside the gene matches. This CDR3 region has 19 residues. For the CDR3, the DNA is TGTGCCAGTAGCAACAGGGTGGGGGAGCGGGGGCTCACCTACAATGAGCAGTTCTTC. As protein: CASSNRVGERGLTYNEQFF. The variable domain in full, completed from reference TRBV19 and TRBJ2-1, reads DGGITQSPKYLFRKEGQNVTLSCEQNLNHDAMYWYRQDPGQGLRLIYYSQIVNDFQKGDIAEGYSVSREKKESFPLTVTSAQKNPTAFYLCASSNRVGERGLTYNEQFFGPGTRLTVL.

A word on this clonotype: A much larger clonotype is one base distant, so this may be a read error. The chain links TRBV7-8 to TRBJ2-1; 10 nucleotides match TRBD2. The length of the CDR3 is 17 residues. The germline V gene has CDR1 SGHVS and CDR2 FQNEAQ. Germline trimming cut 2 bases from V and 4 bases from J; bases unmatched to any gene: 8. The CDR3 sequence is CASSLSASGGIYNEQFF. The CDR3 nucleotides read TGTGCCAGCAGCTTATCGGCTAGCGGGGGCATATACAATGAGCAGTTCTTC.